Shown below are 27 T cell receptor beta chains from a single sample sequenced in a study of CD8+CD57+ T cells in acquired aplastic anemia. Profiling that covered TCR beta VDJ and CDR3 relied on genomic DNA as its template. From the reads, TCRdb called clonotypes with MiXCR, one entry per CDR3 protein. Of some 130,000 distinct CDR3 sequences detected, around 41% appear once; the ten largest clones hold over 6.5%. Sequences were obtained from sorted CD4+, CD8+, or CD8+CD57+ T cells (not recorded which) from PBMCs. The receptors derive from a human donor in good health, serving as a control.

This clonotype was observed many times. The V and J genes are TRBV6-5 and TRBJ1-1; no reliable D call. CDR3 length equals 13 residues. Germline loops: CDR1 MNHEY, CDR2 SVGAGI. Trimming took off 4 bases at V and 5 bases at J, with 11 bases between the two ends. The CDR3 here is CASSSISGTEAFF. CDR3 coding DNA: TGTGCCAGCAGTTCCATTTCGGGTACTGAAGCTTTCTTT.

This clonotype has a count of ten or more. The gene calls are TRBV5-1 and TRBJ1-5; D might be TRBD1 (6 bases). From germline, CDR1 is SGHRS and CDR2 YFSETQ. This CDR3 has 15 residues. V lost 5 bases and J 0 bases, leaving 12 bases between the germline ends. The CDR3 is CASRAGEYSNQPQHF. The CDR3 DNA is TGCGCCAGCAGGGCAGGGGAGTATAGCAATCAGCCCCAGCATTTT.

Concerning this clonotype: One end of the junction fails to match germline, which may point to a read error. V is TRBV12-3 or TRBV12-4 and J is TRBJ2-5; D gene uncertain. CDR3 size: 13 residues. In DNA, the CDR3 is TGTGCCAGCAGTCGGCAGGAGAAAGAGGCCCAGTACTTC. Protein sequence: CASSRQEKEAQYF.

The chain employs TRBV19 and TRBJ2-5; maybe TRBD2 (7 bases). This CDR3 contains 13 residues. Germline V CDR1 and CDR2: LNHDA, SQIVND (reference sequence). V lost 8 bases, J lost 5 bases, and 15 bases lay in between. The chain's CDR3 is CASEGGARETQYF. CDR3 nucleotide sequence: TGTGCCAGTGAGGGGGGGGCCAGGGAGACCCAGTACTTC.

This clonotype was counted ten times or more. The genes are TRBV9 and TRBJ1-1, with D perhaps TRBD1 (5 bases). This CDR3 contains 14 residues. The germline V and J ends were trimmed by 4 bases and 0 bases, with 10 bases remaining between them. CDR1 and CDR2 from the germline V gene are SGDLS and YYNGEE. DNA of the CDR3: TGTGCCAGCAGCACCGGGACCATGAACACTGAAGCTTTCTTT. It specifies CASSTGTMNTEAFF.

This clonotype occurred many times. This chain links TRBV6-1 with TRBJ1-1; 7 bases map to TRBD1. The CDR3 covers 15 residues. Per germline, CDR1 MNHNS and CDR2 SASEGT. With 7 bases clipped from V and 1 base from J, the junction kept 9 bases outside the gene matches. CDR3 nucleotides: TGTGCCAGCACCCTGTACAGGGGTAAGAACACTGAAGCTTTCTTT. Translated, it gives CASTLYRGKNTEAFF.

The sample holds many counts of this clonotype. The genes are TRBV12-3 or TRBV12-4 and TRBJ1-5; D might be TRBD1 (5 bases). The CDR3 sequence is 15 residues long. Trimming removed 5 bases from V and 4 bases from J, with 15 bases in between. CDR3 nucleotides: TGTGCCAGCAGTCTAGGGGTTAGGAGGAATCAGCCCCAGCATTTT. Translated: CASSLGVRRNQPQHF.

This clonotype has at least ten counts. The J gene is TRBJ1-1, the V gene TRBV20-1; tentative D call: TRBD1 (6 bases). Germline V CDR1 and CDR2: DFQATT, SNEGSKA (reference sequence). CDR3 length: 14 residues. Trimming removed 2 bases at V and 4 bases at J, with 14 bases between. This CDR3 is CSARTRIGGTEAFF. Here the CDR3 DNA reads TGCAGTGCTAGAACCCGGATAGGGGGCACTGAAGCTTTCTTT.

The V call is TRBV29-1, the J call TRBJ2-5; 13 nucleotides agree with TRBD2. This CDR3 has 15 residues. Germline assignment: CDR1 SQVTM and CDR2 ANQGSEA. Losses at the gene ends were 4 bases for V and 3 bases for J; bases not matched to a gene: 5. Here the CDR3 DNA reads TGCAGCGTTGGTACTAGCGGGAGGGATGAAGAGACCCAGTACTTC. This translates into CSVGTSGRDEETQYF.

Note on this clonotype: This may be a read error, as it is one base from a much larger clone. The chain combines TRBV5-1 with TRBJ1-1; a possible D gene is TRBD1 (6 bases). CDR1 and CDR2 from the germline V gene are SGHRS and YFSETQ. CDR3 length: 14 residues. The CDR3 region has the DNA TGCGCCGGCAGCCCAAGGTTAGGGGGTACTGAAGCTTTCTTT. Amino acids: CAGSPRLGGTEAFF.

As to this clonotype: Given the absence of the conserved phenylalanine or tryptophan at the CDR3 end, a read error is likely. V is TRBV29-1 and J is TRBJ1-1; D ambiguous. Germline CDR1 SQVTM, CDR2 ANQGSEA. The CDR3 sequence is 14 residues long. The CDR3: CSVEGRSRNTEAFS. In DNA form, the CDR3 reads TGCAGCGTTGAAGGCAGATCGCGGAACACTGAGGCTTTCTCT.

The chain employs TRBV19 and TRBJ1-2; D is perhaps TRBD1 (6 bases). This CDR3 comprises 15 residues. CDR1 and CDR2 (germline): LNHDA, SQIVND (reference sequence). Deletions cut 8 bases from V and 6 bases from J, with 22 bases between. CDR3 sequence: CASDPLTGLTDGYTF. CDR3 coding DNA: TGTGCCAGTGACCCACTCACAGGGTTAACTGATGGCTACACCTTC.

The V and J genes are TRBV2 and TRBJ1-5; TRBD1 might be the D (6 bases). The CDR3 is made up of 15 amino acids. V shed 6 bases and J shed 2 bases, with 14 bases lying between them. CDR1 and CDR2 from the germline V gene are SNHLY and FYNNEI. As DNA, the CDR3 is TGTGCCAGCAGCGAGGGGGGGCTGGGCAATCAGCCCCAGCATTTT. Its protein product is CASSEGGLGNQPQHF.

This clonotype was counted ten times or more. This chain links TRBV14 with TRBJ2-7; TRBD1 matches at 8 bases. Germline V gene sequence: CDR1 SGHDN, CDR2 FVKESK. This CDR3 spans 12 amino acids. Germline trimming cut 4 bases from V and 6 bases from J; bases unmatched to any gene: 2. The CDR3: CASSPQGAEQYF. Here the CDR3 DNA reads TGTGCCAGCAGCCCGCAGGGGGCCGAGCAGTACTTC.

This clonotype has at least ten counts. This sequence joins TRBV25-1 and TRBJ1-1; no firm D call. CDR3 length: 13 amino acids. Germline lookup yields CDR1 MGHDK and CDR2 SYGVNS. V was shortened by 2 bases and J by 3 bases, with 7 bases between the two germline ends. CDR3 sequence reads: CASSEQTYTEAFF. The CDR3 coding sequence is TGTGCCAGCAGTGAACAGACTTACACTGAAGCTTTCTTT.

This clonotype has ten or more counts. The J gene is TRBJ1-2, the V gene TRBV24-1, with unresolved D. This CDR3 is built from 13 residues. Trimming left V 3 bases short and J 7 bases short, with 11 bases between. CDR1 is KGHDR and CDR2 is SFDVKD in the germline V gene. The CDR3 DNA is TGTGCCACCAGTGATCTCCGATTCGGTGGCTACACCTTC. It translates to CATSDLRFGGYTF.

This clonotype was counted ten times or more. The CDR3 DNA reads TGTGCCAGCAGTTCCTCGCTACATACGCAGTATTTT. Protein sequence: CASSSSLHTQYF. This chain connects TRBV6-2 or TRBV6-3 to TRBJ2-3, with D unresolved. Trimming removed 4 bases from V and 7 bases from J, with 9 bases in between. The CDR3 has 12 amino acids. In germline, CDR1 is MNHEY, CDR2 SVGEGT.

This clonotype showed up just a few times. The chain is built from TRBV11-3 and TRBJ2-7, with no clear D. CDR1 SGHNT and CDR2 YENEEA come from the germline V gene. V gave up 5 bases and J gave up 0 bases, with 8 bases separating them. This CDR3 contains 13 residues. CDR3 in amino acids: CASSTTPSYEQYF. The CDR3 bases are TGTGCCAGCAGCACTACACCCTCCTACGAGCAGTACTTC. Full variable domain (rest looked up from reference TRBV11-3 and TRBJ2-7): EAGVVQSPRYKIIEKKQPVAFWCNPISGHNTLYWYLQNLGQGPELLIRYENEEAVDDSQLPKDRFSAERLKGVDSTLKIQPAELGDSAVYLCASSTTPSYEQYFGPGTRLTVT.

Concerning this clonotype: A much bigger clone sits one base away, suggesting this may be a read error. This rearrangement joins TRBV14 to TRBJ1-3, with D hard to call. The CDR3 is 16 residues long. Trimming took 6 bases from V and 4 from J, leaving 19 bases between them. Germline assignment: CDR1 SGHDN and CDR2 FVKESK. The DNA for the CDR3 is TGTGCCAGCAGACCCTCCAGAAGGGTGGGCGGAAACACCATATATTTT. Its protein is CASRPSRRVGGNTIYF.

This clonotype was recorded at least ten times. The gene calls are TRBV29-1 and TRBJ2-1, with 8 bases that match TRBD1. The J segment lost 8 bases and the V segment lost 5 bases, leaving 8 bases of the junction unmatched. Germline assignment: CDR1 SQVTM and CDR2 ANQGSEA. The CDR3 has 13 residues. The DNA of the CDR3 is TGCAGCGTTAAGACGACAGGGGATCATGAGCAGTTCTTC. Translation gives CSVKTTGDHEQFF.

This clonotype occurred many times. This chain's CDR3 is CASSSHSGQGQPQHF. DNA for the CDR3: TGTGCCAGTAGTTCTCACTCCGGACAGGGGCAGCCCCAGCATTTT. The chain joins TRBV19 to TRBJ1-5, with 9 bases fitting TRBD1. CDR3 length: 15 amino acids. The germline CDR1 and CDR2 sequences are LNHDA and SQIVND (reference sequence). With 5 bases clipped from V and 7 bases from J, the junction kept 9 bases outside the gene matches.

This clonotype appeared many times. The V call is TRBV18, the J call TRBJ2-7; a possible D gene is TRBD2 (6 bases). Trimming removed 0 bases at V and 2 bases at J, with 11 bases between. This CDR3 has 15 amino acids. Per the germline V gene, CDR1 is KGHSH and CDR2 is LQKENI. As DNA, the CDR3 is TGTGCCAGCTCACCACCGAATGGCGGGACCTACGAGCAGTACTTC. This sequence encodes CASSPPNGGTYEQYF.

This chain uses TRBV4-2 with TRBJ2-7; 7 positions match TRBD2. CDR3 size: 15 residues. From germline, CDR1 is LGHNA and CDR2 YNFKEQ. V trimming: 4 bases; J trimming: 2 bases; junction bases outside the gene matches: 8. CDR3 bases: TGTGCCAGCAGCCCGACTGCTAGCGGAGCCTACGAGCAGTACTTC. It specifies CASSPTASGAYEQYF.

This clonotype was counted a few times. V is TRBV28 and J is TRBJ1-2, with D possibly TRBD1 on 5 matching bases. CDR3 size: 13 residues. The V gene's germline CDR1 is MDHEN and CDR2 SYDVKM. The V end was cut by 3 bases, the J end by 8 bases, with 13 bases between. The CDR3: CASSLAGGRGYTF. In DNA form, the CDR3 reads TGTGCCAGCAGTTTGGCGGGGGGTCGGGGCTACACCTTC.

To note about this clonotype: This may stem from a read error, because a much larger clone lies one nucleotide away. The V call is TRBV6-5, the J call TRBJ1-2, with D possibly matching TRBD1 (5 bases). This CDR3 spans 16 amino acids. Germline V gene lookup returns CDR1 MNHEY and CDR2 SVGAGI. CDR3 sequence (DNA): TGTGCCAGCAGTTTCAAACAAAGGGGCTTAGGCTATGGCTACGCCTTC. This sequence encodes CASSFKQRGLGYGYAF.

This clonotype was observed a handful of times. The J gene is TRBJ1-1, the V gene TRBV5-1, with TRBD1 matching 7 bases. The CDR3 length is 13 residues. Germline-derived CDR1 and CDR2 are SGHRS and YFSETQ. The V gene end was trimmed by 2 bases and the J gene end by 10 bases; junction bases not matched to a gene: 8. The CDR3, as DNA: TGCGCCAGCAGCTTTTGGGAGGGGGCAACAGCTTTCTTT. It is translated as CASSFWEGATAFF.

Notes on this clonotype: Relative to the germline gene, one junction end is altered; a read error may explain this. The CDR3 DNA is TGTGCCACCAGTGAAGGACAGGATAACTACGGCTACACCTTC. Its translation: CATSEGQDNYGYTF. This chain uses TRBV7-7 with TRBJ1-2; 7 bases are a match to TRBD1. The germline V gene has CDR1 SSHAT and CDR2 FNYEAQ (reference sequence). CDR3 size: 14 residues.